This T cell receptor beta chain was obtained from a study of T cell responses to AZD1222 COVID-19 vaccine. Notes on this clone: Its cognate antigen is unknown.

Study-level findings and limits: Compared with day 0, the breadth and depth of the Spike-specific TCR repertoire rose significantly after two doses of AZD1222. Only five to seven AZD1222 recipients were seropositive at baseline. Spike as a whole was targeted by vaccine-associated CD4 TCRs, dominant at 160-218 and 743-854.

Method: immunoSEQ multiplex PCR; TCRdb's copy keeps in-frame clones and lacks some. The repertoire holds about 150,000 clones, with about 92% as singletons. This material consisted of peripheral blood, taken on day 0 of AZD1222 vaccination. The sequence was obtained from an adult in good health.

The CDR3 sequence: CASSPPGTVNTEAFF. In nucleotides, the CDR3 is TGCGCCAGCAGCCCTCCCGGGACAGTGAACACTGAAGCTTTCTTT. This chain links TRBV4-1 with TRBJ1-1, with TRBD1 matching 7 bases. The V and J ends lost 4 bases and 0 bases, in that order; junction bases with no gene match: 5. From germline, CDR1 is MGHRA and CDR2 YSYEKL. The CDR3 contains 15 residues.